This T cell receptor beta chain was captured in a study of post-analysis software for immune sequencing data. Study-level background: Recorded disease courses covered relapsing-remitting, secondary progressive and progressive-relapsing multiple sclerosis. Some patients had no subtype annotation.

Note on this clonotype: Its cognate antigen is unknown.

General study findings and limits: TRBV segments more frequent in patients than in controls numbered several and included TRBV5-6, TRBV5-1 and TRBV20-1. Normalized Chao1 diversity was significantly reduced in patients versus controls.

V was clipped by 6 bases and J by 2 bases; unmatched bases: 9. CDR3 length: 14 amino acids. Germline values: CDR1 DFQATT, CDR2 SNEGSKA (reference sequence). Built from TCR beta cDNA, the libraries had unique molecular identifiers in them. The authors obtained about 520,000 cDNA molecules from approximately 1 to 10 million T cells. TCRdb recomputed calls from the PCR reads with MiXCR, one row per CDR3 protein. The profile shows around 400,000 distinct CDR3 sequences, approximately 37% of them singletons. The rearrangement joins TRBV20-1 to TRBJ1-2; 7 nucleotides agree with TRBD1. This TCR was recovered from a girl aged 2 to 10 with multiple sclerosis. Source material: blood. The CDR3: CSAGGQRANYGYTF. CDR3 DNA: TGCAGTGCCGGGGGACAGCGAGCCAACTATGGCTACACCTTC.